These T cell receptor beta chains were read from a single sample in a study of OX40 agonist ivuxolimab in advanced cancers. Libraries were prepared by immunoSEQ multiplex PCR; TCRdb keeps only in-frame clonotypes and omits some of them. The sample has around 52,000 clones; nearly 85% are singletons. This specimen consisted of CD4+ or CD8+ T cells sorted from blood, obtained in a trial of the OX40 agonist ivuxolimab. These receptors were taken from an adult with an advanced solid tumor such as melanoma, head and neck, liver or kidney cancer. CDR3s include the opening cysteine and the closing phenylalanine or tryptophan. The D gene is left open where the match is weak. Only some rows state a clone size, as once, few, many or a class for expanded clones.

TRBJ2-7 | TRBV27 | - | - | TGTGCCACCTCCTCCGGGGGTATCGACGAGCAGTACTTC | CATSSGGIDEQYF
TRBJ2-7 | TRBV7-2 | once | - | TGTGCCAGCAGCTTAGAAAGGGGCAGGCCGAGCTCCTACGAGCAGTACTTC | CASSLERGRPSSYEQYF
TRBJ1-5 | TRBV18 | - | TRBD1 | TGTGCCAGCTCGGGACAGTCCGGGGAGCCCCAGCATTTT | CASSGQSGEPQHF
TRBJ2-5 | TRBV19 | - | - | TGTGCCAGTAGTTTGCAAGGGGACCGAGAGACCCAGTACTTC | CASSLQGDRETQYF
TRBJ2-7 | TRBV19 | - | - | TGTGCCAGTAGTCCGGGGGACCGATACTACGAGCAGTACTTC | CASSPGDRYYEQYF
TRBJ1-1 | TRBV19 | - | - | TGTGCCAGTAGTAGAACAGCGAACACTGAAGCTTTCTTT | CASSRTANTEAFF
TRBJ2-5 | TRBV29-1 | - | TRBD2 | TGCAGCGTTGATAGATCCGGGACTAGCACCGAGACCCAGTACTTC | CSVDRSGTSTETQYF
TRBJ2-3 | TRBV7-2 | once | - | TGTGCCAGCAGCTCTAGATATATGGGCCGGGGGTCCCCAGATACGCAGTATTTT | CASSSRYMGRGSPDTQYF
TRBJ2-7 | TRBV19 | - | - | TGTGCCAGTAGTATGTTCGGGAGCTCTCGGGAGCAGTACTTC | CASSMFGSSREQYF
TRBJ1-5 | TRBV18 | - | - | TGTGCCAGCTCACTTGGACAGAATCAGCCCCAGCATTTT | CASSLGQNQPQHF
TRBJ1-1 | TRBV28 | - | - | TGTGCCAGCACCTCGGACGGAAATTTGAACACTGAAGCTTTCTTT | CASTSDGNLNTEAFF
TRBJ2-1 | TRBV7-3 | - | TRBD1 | TGTGCCAGCAGCCGAGGACAGGGTGGATCCTACAATGAGCAGTTCTTC | CASSRGQGGSYNEQFF
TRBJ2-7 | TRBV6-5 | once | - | TGTGCCAGCAGCCTCGGGGGACCGTTGTACTTC | CASSLGGPLYF
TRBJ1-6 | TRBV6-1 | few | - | TGTGCCAGCAGTGAAGCGGAAATAGTGGTGTCCCTCCACTTT | CASSEAEIVVSLHF
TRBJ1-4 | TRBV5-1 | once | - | TGCGCCAGCAGTCCCCTGGGTGAAAAACTGTTTTTT | CASSPLGEKLFF
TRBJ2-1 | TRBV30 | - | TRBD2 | TGTGCCTGGAAAAGCGGGAGATCCTACAATGAGCAGTTCTTC | CAWKSGRSYNEQFF